Presented here are 27 T cell receptor beta chains from one specimen sequenced in a study of CD4+ T cells in melanoma. Only in-frame clones appear in the TCRdb table, and some are missing; sequencing was by immunoSEQ multiplex PCR. In the table there are about 120,000 clones, approximately 90% of which are singletons. Sequencing input: peripheral blood. Receptor source: a human donor with melanoma.

This chain links TRBV9 with TRBJ2-6, with TRBD1 matching 11 bases. The CDR3 extends over 19 amino acids. V shed 4 bases and J 0 bases; nucleotides not matched to a gene: 9. Germline loops: CDR1 SGDLS, CDR2 YYNGEE. CDR3 protein: CASSHPGQGVVSGANVLTF. CDR3 DNA sequence: TGTGCCAGCAGCCATCCGGGACAGGGGGTCGTCTCTGGGGCCAACGTCCTGACTTTC.

The genes are TRBV7-7 and TRBJ1-5; tentatively, D is TRBD1 (5 bases). CDR1 is SSHAT and CDR2 is FNYEAQ in the germline V gene (reference sequence). The CDR3 length is 15 residues. Trimming took off 1 base at V and 6 bases at J, with 13 bases between the two ends. The CDR3 reads CASSLGQGFCQPQHF. CDR3 DNA: TGTGCCAGCAGCTTAGGGCAGGGTTTCTGTCAGCCCCAGCATTTT.

The chain links TRBV23-1 to TRBJ1-4, with a tentative D call TRBD1 (5 bases). TRBV23-1 is an ORF, with its function uncertain. The CDR3 has 16 residues. V was clipped by 4 bases and J by 4 bases, with 16 bases between them. The CDR3 region is CASSPQSQGVNEKLFF. CDR3 bases: TGCGCCAGCAGTCCCCAGAGCCAGGGAGTTAATGAAAAACTGTTTTTT.

The chain joins TRBV6-5 to TRBJ2-5, with no clear D. This CDR3 comprises 15 residues. In germline, CDR1 is MNHEY, CDR2 SVGAGI. Trimming took off 6 bases at V and 5 bases at J, with 19 bases between the two ends. CDR3 sequence: CASRVGPTFGETQYF. In DNA, the CDR3 is TGTGCCAGCAGGGTCGGGCCTACATTCGGGGAGACCCAGTACTTC.

The gene calls are TRBV28 and TRBJ2-5; unclear D gene. CDR1 and CDR2 from the germline V gene are MDHEN and SYDVKM. V was shortened by 2 bases and J by 5 bases, with 9 bases between the two germline ends. There are 13 residues in the CDR3. The CDR3 DNA reads TGTGCCAGCAGTTTACCGCAGTGGGAGACCCAGTACTTC. This translates into CASSLPQWETQYF.

V and J are TRBV27 and TRBJ1-6; 9 nucleotides agree with TRBD1. The CDR3 length is 15 residues. Trimming took 3 bases from V and 6 from J; bases not matched to a gene: 3. CDR1 is MNHEY and CDR2 is SMNVEV in the germline V gene (reference sequence). CDR3 sequence (DNA): TGTGCCAGCAGTTTCCGGGACAGGGCTAATTCACCCCTCCACTTT. Protein product: CASSFRDRANSPLHF.

The chain joins TRBV29-1 to TRBJ1-1; D ambiguous. Germline values: CDR1 SQVTM, CDR2 ANQGSEA. The CDR3 loop spans 12 amino acids. The V end lost 3 bases, the J end lost 4 bases, and 9 bases lay between the germline ends. The CDR3 DNA sequence: TGCAGCGTTGAGGGTGGTCGCACTGAAGCTTTCTTT. The encoded protein is CSVEGGRTEAFF.

This clone was seen a handful of times. The chain links TRBV4-3 to TRBJ2-2; 9 nucleotides line up with TRBD1. CDR1 is LGHNA and CDR2 is YSLEER in the germline V gene. The CDR3 totals 13 residues. The J segment lost 8 bases and the V segment lost 4 bases, leaving 2 bases of the junction unmatched. In DNA, the CDR3 is TGCGCCAGCAGCCGGACAGGGGCAGGGGAGCTGTTTTTT. Encoded protein: CASSRTGAGELFF.

This chain uses TRBV6-6 with TRBJ1-1; 7 bases line up with TRBD1. Per the germline V gene, CDR1 is MNHNY and CDR2 is SVGAGI (reference sequence). The CDR3 contains 13 residues. J lost 5 bases, V lost 5 bases, and 5 bases had no gene match. CDR3 in amino acids: CASSGGQVTEAFF. CDR3 coding DNA: TGTGCCAGCAGTGGCGGACAGGTGACTGAAGCTTTCTTT.

The chain employs TRBV9 and TRBJ2-3; D unclear. Trimming removed 0 bases from V and 10 bases from J, with 9 bases in between. CDR1 and CDR2 (germline): SGDLS, YYNGEE. The CDR3 length is 12 residues. The DNA of the CDR3 is TGTGCCAGCAGCGTAGAACCGGGTCCGCAGTATTTT. It yields the protein CASSVEPGPQYF.

V is TRBV30 and J is TRBJ2-5; 13 bases map to TRBD2. J was trimmed by 3 bases and V by 0 bases; bases with no gene match: 10. The CDR3 has 18 residues. In germline, CDR1 is GTSNPN, CDR2 SVGIG (reference sequence). The CDR3 sequence: CAWSVVTSGRGREETQYF. In nucleotides, the CDR3 is TGTGCCTGGAGTGTAGTAACTAGCGGGAGGGGGAGAGAAGAGACCCAGTACTTC.

CDR3 sequence: CASSLVPNTEAFF. CDR3 bases: TGTGCCAGCAGCTTAGTACCGAACACTGAAGCTTTCTTT. The gene calls are TRBV7-2 and TRBJ1-1; no definite D call. The CDR3 totals 13 residues. The V gene lost 1 base and the J gene lost 1 base, with 4 bases spanning the gap. The germline V gene has CDR1 SGHTA and CDR2 FQGNSA.

V gene TRBV4-2 combines with J gene TRBJ1-2; 8 nucleotides align to TRBD1. Germline assignment: CDR1 LGHNA and CDR2 YNFKEQ. CDR3 length: 14 residues. V shed 1 base and J 2 bases; nucleotides not matched to a gene: 0. The CDR3: CASSQGTGNYGYTF. The DNA of the CDR3 is TGTGCCAGCAGCCAAGGGACAGGGAACTATGGCTACACCTTC.

This chain uses TRBV19 with TRBJ1-2; D unclear. V was cut by 7 bases and J by 0 bases, with 15 bases left in between. The CDR3 extends over 15 amino acids. The germline CDR1 and CDR2 sequences are LNHDA and SQIVND (reference sequence). CDR3 sequence: CASTPGWAANYGYTF. The CDR3 region has the DNA TGTGCCAGTACCCCGGGGTGGGCGGCTAACTATGGCTACACCTTC.

This CDR3 reads CASSRTGSVVEQYF. Written as DNA, the CDR3 is TGTGCCAGCAGTCGAACAGGGTCGGTCGTCGAGCAGTACTTC. The chain joins TRBV28 to TRBJ2-7; D is perhaps TRBD1 (6 bases). CDR1 MDHEN and CDR2 SYDVKM come from the germline V gene. V dropped 5 bases and J dropped 6 bases, with 17 bases sitting between them. There are 14 residues in the CDR3.

Concerning this clone: Other DNA sequences from this sample encode an identical CDR3 as well. The chain uses TRBV5-1 and TRBJ1-5; D ambiguous. Germline V gene lookup returns CDR1 SGHRS and CDR2 YFSETQ. The CDR3 is made up of 16 amino acids. V lost 0 bases, J lost 4 bases, and 14 bases lay in between. The CDR3 DNA is TGCGCCAGCAGCTTGGCCGGAAATGGAGCTAATCAGCCCCAGCATTTT. It codes for CASSLAGNGANQPQHF.

V gene TRBV9 combines with J gene TRBJ2-2; TRBD2 matches 9 bases. The CDR3 spans 16 residues. V shed 4 bases, J shed 2 bases, and the junction held 6 bases outside the gene matches. Per the germline V gene, CDR1 is SGDLS and CDR2 is YYNGEE. CDR3 loop: CASSLRLADNTGELFF. In DNA, the CDR3 is TGTGCCAGCAGCCTACGACTAGCGGATAACACCGGGGAGCTGTTTTTT.

The chain couples TRBV5-1 to TRBJ1-6; no clear D gene. The CDR3 extends over 14 amino acids. Germline-derived CDR1 and CDR2 are SGHRS and YFSETQ. The V end lost 5 bases, the J end lost 9 bases, and 15 bases lay between the germline ends. The chain's CDR3 is CASRVGTDSSPLHF. In nucleotides, the CDR3 is TGCGCCAGCAGGGTTGGAACAGATTCTTCACCCCTCCACTTT. The full variable domain, rest sourced from reference TRBV5-1 and TRBJ1-6, is KAGVTQTPRYLIKTRGQQVTLSCSPISGHRSVSWYQQTPGQGLQFLFEYFSETQRNKGNFPGRFSGRQFSNSRSEMNVSTLELGDSALYLCASRVGTDSSPLHFGNGTRLTVT.

The J gene is TRBJ1-5, the V gene TRBV7-6; TRBD1 matches at 7 bases. The germline V gene has CDR1 SGHVS and CDR2 FNYEAQ. V trimming: 5 bases; J trimming: 6 bases; junction bases outside the gene matches: 10. The CDR3 sequence is 15 residues long. The DNA for the CDR3 is TGTGCCAGCAGCCCAGGGGGAGGTTTTGGTCAGCCCCAGCATTTT. Its translation: CASSPGGGFGQPQHF.

The genes are TRBV7-2 and TRBJ2-7, with no clear D. The CDR3 is 12 amino acids. The germline V gene has CDR1 SGHTA and CDR2 FQGNSA. V dropped 4 bases and J dropped 0 bases, with 4 bases sitting between them. CDR3 amino acids: CASSSSSYEQYF. CDR3 in DNA: TGTGCCAGCAGCTCGAGCTCCTACGAGCAGTACTTC.

The chain couples TRBV5-1 to TRBJ1-4, with 7 bases fitting TRBD1. Germline V lookup: CDR1 SGHRS, CDR2 YFSETQ. V dropped 0 bases and J dropped 8; count of bases not matched to a gene: 10. The CDR3 is 16 residues long. CDR3 sequence reads: CASSLDSGGIGEKLFF. The DNA of the CDR3 is TGCGCCAGCAGCTTGGACTCAGGGGGGATTGGGGAAAAACTGTTTTTT.

With regard to this clone: The germline gene is not matched at one end of the junction; a read error may be the cause. The gene calls are TRBV28 and TRBJ1-4; D gene uncertain. The CDR3 has 12 residues. Germline CDR1 is MDHEN and CDR2 is SYDVKM. The CDR3, as DNA: TGTGCCAGCAGTCTCGGACTGGGCAAACTGGTTTTT. Its protein is CASSLGLGKLVF.

Here the CDR3 reads CASSLGPNPAANSNQPQHF. The CDR3 coding sequence is TGTGCCAGCAGCTTGGGTCCCAACCCGGCAGCCAATAGCAATCAGCCCCAGCATTTT. The rearrangement joins TRBV5-4 to TRBJ1-5; D not certain. The CDR3 extends over 19 amino acids. V lost 0 bases to trimming and J lost 0 bases, with 19 bases between them. The germline CDR1 and CDR2 sequences are SGHNT and YYREEE (reference sequence).

CDR3 in amino acids: CASSPASGKYEQYF. Written as DNA, the CDR3 is TGCGCCAGCAGTCCTGCTAGCGGGAAGTACGAGCAGTACTTC. V usage is TRBV10-2 and J usage is TRBJ2-7; 9 positions agree with TRBD2. The CDR3 has 14 amino acids. Germline V lookup: CDR1 WSHSY, CDR2 SAAADI. J lost 4 bases, V lost 5 bases, and 6 bases had no gene match.

For this clone: The sample has other DNA sequences that encode this CDR3 too. The chain recombines TRBV6-5 with TRBJ1-2, with TRBD1 identical over 8 bases. Germline trimming cut 2 bases from V and 4 bases from J; bases unmatched to any gene: 3. Germline loops: CDR1 MNHEY, CDR2 SVGAGI. CDR3 size: 14 residues. This CDR3 reads CASSYNRGAYGYTF. In nucleotides, the CDR3 is TGTGCCAGCAGTTACAACAGGGGGGCCTATGGCTACACCTTC.

V usage is TRBV18 and J usage is TRBJ2-7, with D perhaps TRBD2 (6 bases). With 2 bases removed from V and 2 bases from J, the gap between germline ends came to 7 bases. Germline-derived CDR1 and CDR2 are KGHSH and LQKENI. The CDR3 has 13 amino acids. The CDR3 here is CASSPAGTYEQYF. The CDR3 DNA is TGTGCCAGCTCACCAGCGGGAACCTACGAGCAGTACTTC. The variable domain in full, with the rest retrieved from reference TRBV18 and TRBJ2-7, is NAGVMQNPRHLVRRRGQEARLRCSPMKGHSHVYWYRQLPEEGLKFMVYLQKENIIDESGMPKERFSAEFPKEGPSILRIQQVVRGDSAAYFCASSPAGTYEQYFGPGTRLTVT.

The chain links TRBV19 to TRBJ2-7; 8 bases fit TRBD2. This CDR3 is 14 amino acids long. Germline V lookup: CDR1 LNHDA, CDR2 SQIVND (reference sequence). J lost 2 bases, V lost 5 bases, and 5 bases had no gene match. The CDR3 protein is CASSPSGPTYEQYF. CDR3 nucleotide sequence: TGTGCCAGTAGTCCTAGCGGGCCAACCTACGAGCAGTACTTC. The full variable domain, its missing parts supplied by reference TRBV19 and TRBJ2-7, is DGGITQSPKYLFRKEGQNVTLSCEQNLNHDAMYWYRQDPGQGLRLIYYSQIVNDFQKGDIAEGYSVSREKKESFPLTVTSAQKNPTAFYLCASSPSGPTYEQYFGPGTRLTVT.